These T cell receptor beta chains were read from a single sample in a study of PD-L1 blockade in urothelial cancer. The repertoire was sequenced with immunoSEQ multiplex PCR; TCRdb's copy has only in-frame clones and lacks some. The top ten clones hold around 1.7% of a sample with about 93,000 clones, almost 90% of them seen once. This sample comprised PBMCs, obtained around atezolizumab (anti-PD-L1) treatment. The receptors were sampled from a man in his fifties or sixties with urothelial cancer. Each CDR3 is given with its conserved first and last residue. A D gene is named only where the DNA matches it firmly. Clone sizes are given selectively: once, few, many, or a class where the clone is expanded.

d_call j_call v_call clone_size cdr3_length cdr3_nt cdr3_aa
TRBD1 TRBJ1-2 TRBV7-2 - 12 TGTGCCAGCAGCCGGACAGGGAATGGCTACACCTTC CASSRTGNGYTF
- TRBJ1-2 TRBV30 once 12 TGTGCCTGGAGCCCCACAGGGTCTGGCTACACCTTC CAWSPTGSGYTF
- TRBJ2-5 TRBV5-3 - 13 TGTGCCAGAAGCCGTGACAGGCAAGAGACCCAGTACTTC CARSRDRQETQYF
- TRBJ2-5 TRBV30 few 12 TGTGCCTGGGCAGGGGCCGATGAGACCCAGTACTTC CAWAGADETQYF
- TRBJ1-1 TRBV10-3 few 12 TGTGCCATCAGCGCAGGGCGGACTGAAGCTTTCTTT CAISAGRTEAFF
TRBD1 TRBJ1-1 TRBV28 - 14 TGTGCCAGCGGGGACAGCCTCATGAACACTGAAGCTTTCTTT CASGDSLMNTEAFF
- TRBJ2-5 TRBV30 - 16 TGTGCCTGGAGTGTACTCGACAGGATATACCAAGAGACCCAGTACTTC CAWSVLDRIYQETQYF
TRBD1 TRBJ1-2 TRBV7-6 - 14 TGTGCCAGCAGCTCCGGACAGGGGGCTATGGGCTACACCTTC CASSSGQGAMGYTF
TRBD1 TRBJ1-2 TRBV5-4 - 15 TGTGCCAGCAGCTTGGAAACAGGGGGTAACTATGGCTACACCTTC CASSLETGGNYGYTF
TRBD1 TRBJ2-4 TRBV11-2 - 17 TGTGCCAGCAGCTTCTCGCCGCCGGGACAGGGGACGGACATTCAGTACTTC CASSFSPPGQGTDIQYF
TRBD1 TRBJ1-6 TRBV5-1 - 16 TGCGCCAGCAGCTCAGGACAGGGCGCCTATAATTCACCCCTCCACTTT CASSSGQGAYNSPLHF
- TRBJ2-7 TRBV19 few 15 TGTGCCAGTAGTATAGTCGAACAGGGTAAGGGCGAGCAGTACTTC CASSIVEQGKGEQYF
- TRBJ2-1 TRBV7-3 - 13 TGTGCCAGCAGCGACTTTGGCCTCCATGAGCAGTTCTTC CASSDFGLHEQFF
- TRBJ1-3 TRBV30 - 16 TGTGCCTGGAGTAGAGTGGGCAGGCCCTCTGGAAACACCATATATTTT CAWSRVGRPSGNTIYF
- TRBJ2-5 TRBV20-1 - 10 TGCAGTGTTCCCGTGGAGACCCAGTACTTC CSVPVETQYF
- TRBJ1-2 TRBV19 - 16 TGTGCCAGTAGTATAGATGGGGCCCGACTGGACTATGGCTACACCTTC CASSIDGARLDYGYTF
TRBD1 TRBJ2-7 TRBV4-1 - 17 TGCGCCAGCAGCCAACCGGGACAGGGGCTTTTCTCCTACGAGCAGTACTTC CASSQPGQGLFSYEQYF
TRBD2 TRBJ2-2 TRBV7-6 - 14 TGTGCCAGCAGCTTACAACTAGCGAGTGGGGAGCTGTTTTTT CASSLQLASGELFF
TRBD1 TRBJ1-5 TRBV18 - 16 TGTGCCAGCTCACCACCCGGGACAGGGGGGTATCAGCCCCAGCATTTT CASSPPGTGGYQPQHF
- TRBJ2-4 TRBV19 - 14 TGTGCCAGTAGTATACACCCGGGGGGCAACATTCAGTACTTC CASSIHPGGNIQYF
TRBD1 TRBJ2-7 TRBV9 - 16 TGTGCCAGCAGCGTATCTCCGGGACAGGATATTTACGAGCAGTACTTC CASSVSPGQDIYEQYF
- TRBJ1-1 TRBV21-1 - 13 TGTGCCAGCAATCTCTTATGTCACACTGAAGCTTTCTTT CASNLLCHTEAFF
- TRBJ1-1 TRBV5-4 - 11 TGTGCCAGCAGCTCGTACACTGAAGCTTTCTTT CASSSYTEAFF
- TRBJ2-3 TRBV4-3 once 14 TGCGCCAGCAGCCAAGGAGACACCACAGATACGCAGTATTTT CASSQGDTTDTQYF
TRBD1 TRBJ2-1 TRBV30 - 12 TGTGCCTGCCAGGGGGCCTACAATGAGCAGTTCTTC CACQGAYNEQFF
- TRBJ1-2 TRBV28 - 13 TGTGCCAGCTTTGGGGCCCGGATTGGGGGCTACACCTTC CASFGARIGGYTF
- TRBJ2-3 TRBV5-1 - 14 TGCGCCAGCGCGGTGGGGGGGCTAGGAGATACGCAGTATTTT CASAVGGLGDTQYF
TRBD1 TRBJ2-7 TRBV10-3 - 15 TGTGCCATCAGTGAGCATGTGGGACAGGGTAGCGAGCAGTACTTC CAISEHVGQGSEQYF
TRBD1 TRBJ2-7 TRBV11-2 - 14 TGTGCCAGCAGCCCAATCGACAGGGTATACGAGCAGTACTTC CASSPIDRVYEQYF
TRBD1 TRBJ2-3 TRBV10-1 - 17 TGCGCCAGCAGTCCCAGGGCCGGGACAGGGAACACAGATACGCAGTATTTT CASSPRAGTGNTDTQYF
- TRBJ1-2 TRBV7-2 few 16 TGTGCCAGCAGCTCGGTTTGGGGGCAAGGGCAGAATGGCTACACCTTC CASSSVWGQGQNGYTF
TRBD1 TRBJ2-3 TRBV2 - 14 TGTGCCAGCAACCGGGACAGGGGGGCGGATACGCAGTATTTT CASNRDRGADTQYF
- TRBJ2-5 TRBV23-1 - 13 TGCGCCAGCAGTCGAGCGCACCAAGAGACCCAGTACTTC CASSRAHQETQYF
- TRBJ2-3 TRBV7-3 - 15 TGTGCCAGCAGCACCCAGTTAGCCGGTCTAGATACGCAGTATTTT CASSTQLAGLDTQYF
- TRBJ2-2 TRBV5-1 - 14 TGCGCCAGCAGGTTGGGCAGGAACACCGGGGAGCTGTTTTTT CASRLGRNTGELFF
TRBD1 TRBJ1-1 TRBV7-2 - 14 TGTGCCAGCAGCTTTCGACAGGGGAGGACTGAAGCTTTCTTT CASSFRQGRTEAFF
- TRBJ2-2 TRBV4-2 - 17 TGTGCCAGCAGCCAAGATCGGGGGTTCGTAAAGACCGGGGAGCTGTTTTTT CASSQDRGFVKTGELFF
- TRBJ1-2 TRBV19 - 14 TGTGCCAGTAGTAAACAGGGAGAGAACTATGGCTACACCTTC CASSKQGENYGYTF
- TRBJ2-1 TRBV5-6 - 14 TGTGCCAGCAGCTCCACTACCCCAAGGAATGAGCAGTTCTTC CASSSTTPRNEQFF
- TRBJ1-3 TRBV9 - 16 TGTGCCAGCAGCGTAGGAGGGCAGTCCTCTGGAAACACCATATATTTT CASSVGGQSSGNTIYF
- TRBJ1-2 TRBV28 - 14 TGTGCCAGCACCGGCGGCGTGACAGTTTATGGCTACACCTTC CASTGGVTVYGYTF
- TRBJ2-5 TRBV18 - 14 TGTGCCAGCTCACCTAGCGCAAGCCAAGAGACCCAGTACTTC CASSPSASQETQYF